This TCR beta chain appears in the sequencing data of a study of blood T cells in healthy people across ages. Sample-barcoded 5' priming and a J-beta primer mix drove a second PCR of roughly 6 to 12 cycles. TCRdb processed the 5' RACE reads anew with MiXCR; each CDR3 protein has one entry. The sample yields hundreds of thousands of distinct CDR3 sequences, more than 55% seen once. Germline V CDR1 and CDR2: SGHRS, YFSETQ. Trimming left V 3 bases short and J 7 bases short, with 14 bases between. The CDR3 sequence is 15 residues long. What was sequenced was blood. This chain joins TRBV5-1 and TRBJ1-6; D might be TRBD1 (5 bases). The receptor was derived from a man aged 35 to 55 in good health. The CDR3 sequence is CASSSTPGQNSPLHF. In DNA, the CDR3 is TGCGCCAGCAGCTCGACCCCGGGGCAAAATTCACCCCTCCACTTT.